These 29 T cell receptor beta chains originate from one sample sequenced in a study of blood T cell repertoires in COVID-19. Here immunoSEQ multiplex PCR was the method, and the copy in TCRdb shows in-frame clones only, minus some. This table has 210,000 or so clones, approximately 81% appearing once. The specimen sequenced was PBMCs or T cells enriched from blood (not recorded which). The receptors here all came from a woman aged 50 to 65 with acute COVID-19.

The chain links TRBV29-1 to TRBJ1-2, with D perhaps TRBD1 (5 bases). Germline V gene lookup returns CDR1 SQVTM and CDR2 ANQGSEA. The length of the CDR3 is 12 residues. The V end lost 7 bases, the J end lost 1 base, and 10 bases lay between the germline ends. CDR3 sequence: CSADDSNYGYTF. The CDR3 DNA is TGCAGCGCCGACGACAGTAACTATGGCTACACCTTC.

This chain joins TRBV12-3 or TRBV12-4 and TRBJ2-7; D possibly corresponds to TRBD1 (5 bases). The CDR3 has 13 amino acids. With 2 bases removed from V and 6 bases from J, the gap between germline ends came to 11 bases. The CDR3 sequence: CASSLFARGEQYF. The CDR3 bases are TGTGCCAGCAGTTTATTTGCTAGGGGCGAGCAGTACTTC.

The rearrangement uses TRBV28 and TRBJ1-1; 10 bases fit TRBD1. J was trimmed by 1 base and V by 5 bases; bases with no gene match: 4. CDR1 is MDHEN and CDR2 is SYDVKM in the germline V gene. The CDR3 has 15 residues. Here the CDR3 reads CASSPRTGGNTEAFF. Here the CDR3 DNA reads TGTGCCAGCAGTCCCCGGACAGGGGGGAACACTGAAGCTTTCTTT.

V and J are TRBV18 and TRBJ2-2; no firm D call. Per germline, CDR1 KGHSH and CDR2 LQKENI. V was shortened by 0 bases and J by 0 bases, with 5 bases between the two germline ends. This CDR3 comprises 15 residues. CDR3 DNA sequence: TGTGCCAGCTCACCACCGCCGGCGAACACCGGGGAGCTGTTTTTT. This encodes CASSPPPANTGELFF.

This clone was counted between two and nine times. The chain carries TRBV15 and TRBJ1-1; D perhaps matches TRBD1 (6 bases). Trimming left V 4 bases short and J 0 bases short, with 18 bases between. This CDR3 is 17 amino acids long. In germline, CDR1 is LNHNV, CDR2 YYDKDF (reference sequence). This CDR3 is CATSTKPGHLMNTEAFF. The CDR3 bases are TGTGCCACCAGCACAAAACCGGGACACCTCATGAACACTGAAGCTTTCTTT.

The chain has TRBV7-9 and TRBJ2-2; 13 nucleotides match TRBD2. Germline loops: CDR1 SEHNR, CDR2 FQNEAQ (reference sequence). The CDR3 extends over 15 amino acids. The V and J ends lost 4 bases and 11 bases, in that order; junction bases with no gene match: 7. The CDR3 loop reads CASSSGLAGVRELFF. The CDR3 bases are TGTGCCAGCAGCTCTGGACTAGCGGGAGTTCGTGAGCTGTTTTTT.

The genes are TRBV29-1 and TRBJ2-1; 10 nucleotides line up with TRBD1. CDR1 and CDR2 (germline): SQVTM, ANQGSEA. V dropped 7 bases and J dropped 7; count of bases not matched to a gene: 7. The CDR3 sequence is 13 residues long. The CDR3: CSARQGAQNEQFF. The CDR3 DNA reads as TGCAGCGCGAGACAGGGGGCGCAAAATGAGCAGTTCTTC.

V gene TRBV9 combines with J gene TRBJ1-1; TRBD1 aligns across 8 bases. The CDR3 runs to 17 residues. Per germline, CDR1 SGDLS and CDR2 YYNGEE. With 3 bases clipped from V and 0 bases from J, the junction kept 10 bases outside the gene matches. The CDR3 coding sequence is TGTGCCAGCAGCGCCTGGGGGACAGGAGGTATGAACACTGAAGCTTTCTTT. Protein: CASSAWGTGGMNTEAFF.

This chain uses TRBV5-5 with TRBJ2-2, with 8 bases lining up with TRBD2. V gave up 1 base and J gave up 4 bases; unmatched junction bases: 12. From germline, CDR1 is SGHKS and CDR2 YYEKEE (reference sequence). The CDR3 is 18 residues long. In nucleotides, the CDR3 is TGTGCCAGCAGCTTGAACAAACCTGGACTAGCCTCCACCGGGGAGCTGTTTTTT. Translated: CASSLNKPGLASTGELFF.

This clone occurred many times. The chain employs TRBV14 and TRBJ1-2, with TRBD1 identical over 7 bases. CDR1 SGHDN and CDR2 FVKESK come from the germline V gene. The V gene end was trimmed by 4 bases and the J gene end by 5 bases; junction bases not matched to a gene: 10. This CDR3 region has 15 residues. CDR3 coding DNA: TGTGCCAGCAGCCGAACAGGGGACCGCAGTTATGGCTACACCTTC. Its translation is CASSRTGDRSYGYTF.

The rearrangement joins TRBV4-3 to TRBJ2-1; D not certain. Germline V lookup: CDR1 LGHNA, CDR2 YSLEER. The CDR3 extends over 18 amino acids. V lost 1 base and J 1 base, leaving 17 bases between the germline ends. CDR3 bases: TGCGCCAGCAGCCAAGTGACGCTTGGAATCGGGTCCTACAATGAGCAGTTCTTC. Amino acid sequence: CASSQVTLGIGSYNEQFF.

The rearrangement uses TRBV24-1 and TRBJ1-2, with D tentatively TRBD1 (5 bases). V was trimmed by 2 bases and J by 4 bases, leaving 10 bases between them. The CDR3 contains 14 residues. Germline lookup yields CDR1 KGHDR and CDR2 SFDVKD. The CDR3 nucleotides read TGTGCCACCAGTGATTGGGGCGGCCCCTATGGCTACACCTTC. This translates into CATSDWGGPYGYTF.

The rearrangement links TRBV2 to TRBJ1-1, with D perhaps matching TRBD1 (5 bases). Trimming took off 7 bases at V and 10 bases at J, with 16 bases between the two ends. This CDR3 has 12 amino acids. CDR1 and CDR2 from the germline V gene are SNHLY and FYNNEI. The CDR3: CASNGEFGGAFF. In nucleotides, the CDR3 is TGTGCCAGCAATGGAGAGTTCGGGGGAGCTTTCTTT. Filled out from reference TRBV2 and TRBJ1-1, the complete variable domain reads EPEVTQTPSHQVTQMGQEVILRCVPISNHLYFYWYRQILGQKVEFLVSFYNNEISEKSEIFDDQFSVERPDGSNFTLKIRSTKLEDSAMYFCASNGEFGGAFFGQGTRLTVV.

The chain combines TRBV4-1 with TRBJ1-2; 7 bases fit TRBD1. CDR3 length: 15 residues. The germline gives CDR1 MGHRA, CDR2 YSYEKL. Trimming removed 1 base from V and 2 bases from J; junction bases left unmatched: 4. As DNA, the CDR3 is TGCGCCAGCAGCCAAGTCCAGACAGGGAACTATGGCTACACCTTC. Protein product: CASSQVQTGNYGYTF.

The chain combines TRBV28 with TRBJ1-5, with TRBD1 matching 7 bases. Germline CDR1 MDHEN, CDR2 SYDVKM. The CDR3 covers 14 residues. With V trimmed by 8 bases and J by 5 bases, 9 bases remained unmatched. Here the CDR3 DNA reads TGTGCCAGCCGGATACAGGGGAATTATCAGCCCCAGCATTTT. Residues: CASRIQGNYQPQHF.

The chain has TRBV30 and TRBJ1-6, with 8 positions matching TRBD1. Per the germline V gene, CDR1 is GTSNPN and CDR2 is SVGIG (reference sequence). The CDR3 runs to 14 residues. The V segment lost 3 bases and the J segment 12 bases; nucleotides outside the gene matches: 10. DNA of the CDR3: TGTGCCTGGAGGGACGCGACAGGGGTTATACCCCTCCACTTT. It yields the protein CAWRDATGVIPLHF. Complete variable domain (other parts from reference TRBV30 and TRBJ1-6): SQTIHQWPATLVQPVGSPLSLECTVEGTSNPNLYWYRQAAGRGLQLLFYSVGIGQISSEVPQNLSASRPQDRQFILSSKKLLLSDSGFYLCAWRDATGVIPLHFGNGTRLTVT.

This clone appeared a few times. This rearrangement joins TRBV7-2 to TRBJ1-1; D is ambiguous. The ends were cut back, 2 bases at V and 7 bases at J, with 8 bases in the middle. The germline V gene has CDR1 SGHTA and CDR2 FQGNSA. There are 12 residues in the CDR3. CDR3 loop: CASSLPPGEAFF. CDR3 coding DNA: TGTGCCAGCAGCTTACCTCCCGGTGAAGCTTTCTTT.

The CDR3 is CASSLWTGGSYEQYF. DNA of the CDR3: TGTGCCAGCAGTTTATGGACAGGGGGCTCCTACGAGCAGTACTTC. The chain is built from TRBV27 and TRBJ2-7, with 10 bases aligning to TRBD1. Germline trimming cut 1 base from V and 0 bases from J; bases unmatched to any gene: 0. The germline V gene has CDR1 MNHEY and CDR2 SMNVEV (reference sequence). This CDR3 is 15 amino acids long.

The chain employs TRBV28 and TRBJ2-7, with 10 positions matching TRBD1. J gave up 2 bases and V 7 bases, and 8 bases lay outside the gene matches. CDR3 size: 15 residues. Per the germline V gene, CDR1 is MDHEN and CDR2 is SYDVKM. CDR3 sequence reads: CASTNTGTGAYEQYF. The CDR3 DNA reads TGTGCCAGCACCAACACCGGGACAGGGGCCTACGAGCAGTACTTC.

Judged by abundance, this clone is medium-sized. The chain is built from TRBV7-6 and TRBJ1-1; TRBD1 might be the D (6 bases). The CDR3 has 18 amino acids. Between the trimmed V and J ends, which lost 5 bases and 3 bases, there was a span of 25 bases. Germline CDR1 reads SGHVS; CDR2 reads FNYEAQ. The CDR3 spells CASSPWTAGEARYTEAFF. In DNA form, the CDR3 reads TGTGCCAGCAGCCCATGGACAGCGGGGGAGGCGCGGTACACTGAAGCTTTCTTT.

The chain is built from TRBV27 and TRBJ1-1; D is perhaps TRBD1 (6 bases). Germline-derived CDR1 and CDR2 are MNHEY and SMNVEV (reference sequence). The V end was cut by 5 bases, the J end by 0 bases, with 13 bases between. The CDR3 contains 15 residues. CDR3 region: CASSLRTAMNTEAFF. The CDR3 coding sequence is TGTGCCAGCAGTCTAAGGACAGCTATGAACACTGAAGCTTTCTTT.

This clone was detected a few times. This chain joins TRBV19 and TRBJ1-3; 9 bases align to TRBD1. The CDR3 extends over 16 amino acids. Germline values: CDR1 LNHDA, CDR2 SQIVND (reference sequence). V shed 7 bases, J shed 0 bases, and the junction held 7 bases outside the gene matches. The CDR3 DNA reads TGTGCCAGTACCAGGACAGGGGTCGTCTCTGGAAACACCATATATTTT. Its protein is CASTRTGVVSGNTIYF.

This clone was seen only once. This chain links TRBV29-1 with TRBJ2-7; 8 bases match TRBD2. The germline CDR1 and CDR2 sequences are SQVTM and ANQGSEA. This CDR3 has 13 amino acids. V dropped 7 bases and J dropped 2; count of bases not matched to a gene: 7. Written as DNA, the CDR3 is TGCAGCGCCGTGGCGGGGGGCGCCTACGAGCAGTACTTC. Translation: CSAVAGGAYEQYF.

V gene TRBV7-2 combines with J gene TRBJ2-1; 7 bases fit TRBD1. Trimming cost V 1 base and J 6 bases; bases outside gene matches: 9. CDR1 is SGHTA and CDR2 is FQGNSA in the germline V gene. This CDR3 has 16 residues. For the CDR3, the DNA is TGTGCCAGCAGCTTAGACCCGGGACAGCCAGGCAATGAGCAGTTCTTC. The encoded protein is CASSLDPGQPGNEQFF.

This chain links TRBV27 with TRBJ1-6; D remains ambiguous. The germline V gene encodes CDR1 MNHEY and CDR2 SMNVEV (reference sequence). CDR3 length: 12 residues. V shed 3 bases and J shed 9 bases, with 6 bases lying between them. CDR3 sequence: CASSFPSSPLHF. The CDR3 DNA reads TGTGCCAGCAGTTTCCCCTCTTCACCCCTCCACTTT.

This clone was seen only once. The gene calls are TRBV5-1 and TRBJ2-7; TRBD2 aligns across 8 bases. V shed 5 bases, J shed 2 bases, and the junction held 6 bases outside the gene matches. This CDR3 has 14 amino acids. The germline V gene encodes CDR1 SGHRS and CDR2 YFSETQ. This CDR3 reads CASREAGVTYEQYF. The CDR3 DNA reads TGCGCCAGCAGAGAAGCGGGAGTCACCTACGAGCAGTACTTC.

The J gene is TRBJ2-2, the V gene TRBV7-8; 9 positions match TRBD1. The ends lost 6 bases at V and 4 bases at J; junction bases unmatched: 6. The germline V gene has CDR1 SGHVS and CDR2 FQNEAQ. The CDR3 runs 15 residues. CDR3 residues: CASRAGQGLTGELFF. In nucleotides, the CDR3 is TGTGCCAGCAGGGCGGGACAGGGACTCACCGGGGAGCTGTTTTTT. Supplemented by reference TRBV7-8 and TRBJ2-2, the full variable domain reads GAGVSQSPRYKVAKRGQDVALRCDPISGHVSLFWYQQALGQGPEFLTYFQNEAQLDKSGLPSDRFFAERPEGSVSTLKIQRTQQEDSAVYLCASRAGQGLTGELFFGEGSRLTVL.

The J gene is TRBJ1-2, the V gene TRBV19, with D possibly matching TRBD1 (6 bases). The germline V and J ends were trimmed by 3 bases and 4 bases, with 12 bases remaining between them. CDR3 length: 14 residues. Germline V gene lookup returns CDR1 LNHDA and CDR2 SQIVND (reference sequence). This CDR3 is CASSISGVLYGYTF. The CDR3 region has the DNA TGTGCCAGTAGTATTTCAGGGGTTCTCTATGGCTACACCTTC.

DNA of the CDR3: TGCGCCAGCAGCTTGCAAACGAGCTCCTACGAGCAGTACTTC. Amino acid sequence: CASSLQTSSYEQYF. The genes are TRBV5-1 and TRBJ2-7; no clear D gene. The germline V and J ends were trimmed by 1 base and 0 bases, with 8 bases remaining between them. Germline V gene sequence: CDR1 SGHRS, CDR2 YFSETQ. The CDR3 is made up of 14 amino acids.